A single sample gave rise to the 25 T cell receptor beta chains below, sequenced in a study of monozygotic twins with inflammatory bowel disease. TCRdb reworked the 5' RACE reads into one entry per CDR3 protein, no DNA. The sample holds about 160,000 distinct CDR3 sequences. The sample comprised blood. The receptors here all came from a human donor with ulcerative colitis or Crohn's disease, or a healthy co-twin of an affected twin (not recorded which).

The rearrangement uses TRBV13 and TRBJ2-7; the D call of TRBD2 rests on TCRdb alone, since no DNA is present to check it. The germline gives CDR1 PRHDT, CDR2 FYEKMQ (reference sequence). The CDR3 has 14 amino acids. CDR3 amino acids: CASNLAGETYEQYF.

The rearrangement links TRBV30 to TRBJ2-6. This CDR3 contains 15 residues. CDR1 is GTSNPN and CDR2 is SVGIG in the germline V gene (reference sequence). This chain's CDR3 is CAFQPEFSGANVLTF.

The chain carries TRBV6-6 and TRBJ2-7. This CDR3 has 14 residues. Looked up from germline, CDR1 is MNHNY and CDR2 is SVGAGI (reference sequence). The CDR3 sequence: CASSYSSHSYEQYF.

The chain links TRBV24-1 to TRBJ2-2; as DNA is missing, the TRBD1 call by TCRdb cannot be tested. This CDR3 contains 21 residues. The V gene's germline CDR1 is KGHDR and CDR2 SFDVKD. CDR3: CATSDLQAPTTGSLNTGELFF.

The V and J genes are TRBV29-1 and TRBJ2-7; checking the TCRdb D call of TRBD2 is not possible without DNA. The germline V gene encodes CDR1 SQVTM and CDR2 ANQGSEA. The CDR3 totals 14 residues. The CDR3 sequence: CSVERASSLREQFF.

This chain joins TRBV5-1 and TRBJ2-7; TCRdb proposes TRBD1, but this gene call is untestable without DNA. The CDR3 spans 13 residues. The germline gives CDR1 SGHRS, CDR2 YFSETQ. The CDR3 is CASSQGQSYEQYF.

The V gene is TRBV5-1, the J gene TRBJ2-7; the TRBD1 assignment by TCRdb is unverifiable without DNA. Germline V CDR1 and CDR2: SGHRS, YFSETQ. The CDR3 has 16 amino acids. CDR3 protein: CASSLGWDGASYEQYF.

The V gene is TRBV7-3, the J gene TRBJ1-5. CDR1 is SGHTA, CDR2 FQGTGA, per germline. The CDR3 has 13 amino acids. The CDR3 region is CASSLEDNQPQHF.

This chain links TRBV18 with TRBJ2-4. CDR3 length: 17 residues. CDR1 and CDR2 from the germline V gene are KGHSH and LQKENI. This CDR3 is CASSLQGVVSAKNIQYF.

V gene TRBV9 combines with J gene TRBJ2-4. CDR3 length: 13 residues. The germline V gene has CDR1 SGDLS and CDR2 YYNGEE. CDR3: CASSGLAKNIQYF.

This chain uses TRBV21-1 with TRBJ1-3. TRBV21-1 is designated a pseudogene. This CDR3 contains 17 residues. CDR3 loop: CASTTWAGPISGNTIYF.

This sequence joins TRBV29-1 and TRBJ2-7; TCRdb lists TRBD1, though no DNA is available to test this call. The CDR3 covers 15 residues. Per germline, CDR1 SQVTM and CDR2 ANQGSEA. CDR3 region: CSVVGGDRAYYEQYF.

The chain is built from TRBV12-3 or TRBV12-4 and TRBJ2-7; the TRBD1 assignment by TCRdb is unverifiable without DNA. There are 12 residues in the CDR3. This CDR3 is CASTLSLSEQYF.

The chain joins TRBV12-3 or TRBV12-4 to TRBJ1-5; the D gene TCRdb calls, TRBD1, cannot be checked with no DNA. This CDR3 is built from 14 residues. The CDR3 reads CASRPGQGHQPQHF.

V and J are TRBV7-9 and TRBJ2-1; TCRdb selects TRBD1, and the lack of DNA leaves this call unchecked. CDR1 is SEHNR, CDR2 FQNEAQ, per germline (reference sequence). The CDR3 is made up of 14 amino acids. The CDR3 reads CASSPPQGYNEQFF.

The chain has TRBV20-1 and TRBJ2-7; as DNA is missing, the TRBD2 call by TCRdb cannot be tested. Germline V gives CDR1 DFQATT, CDR2 SNEGSKA (reference sequence). This CDR3 has 14 amino acids. CDR3 sequence: CSVREGGRASEQYF.

J is TRBJ2-1 and V is TRBV14; there is no DNA to check the TCRdb D call of TRBD2. Germline CDR1 and CDR2: SGHDN and FVKESK. The CDR3 runs 14 residues. The chain's CDR3 is CASSPSGRLDEQFF.

The rearrangement joins TRBV5-1 to TRBJ1-2. There are 14 residues in the CDR3. In germline, CDR1 is SGHRS, CDR2 YFSETQ. This CDR3 is CASSLAHGEWGYTF.

V and J are TRBV10-3 and TRBJ2-3; with no DNA, the TCRdb D assignment of TRBD2 cannot be verified. The germline CDR1 and CDR2 sequences are ENHRY and SYGVKD. The CDR3 runs 15 residues. The CDR3 protein is CAITLAGGPADTQYF.

The genes are TRBV9 and TRBJ2-1; the TCRdb call, TRBD2, lacks DNA for checking. Per germline, CDR1 SGDLS and CDR2 YYNGEE. CDR3 length equals 20 residues. The CDR3 loop reads CASSVGASGRLYPRGNEQFF.

The chain joins TRBV13 to TRBJ2-7; the TCRdb D gene call, TRBD2, has no DNA to confirm it. CDR3 length: 16 amino acids. Germline V CDR1 and CDR2: PRHDT, FYEKMQ (reference sequence). The CDR3 is CASSLSPASGRYEQYF.

The chain joins TRBV7-2 to TRBJ2-3. The CDR3 has 15 residues. From germline, CDR1 is SGHTA and CDR2 FQGNSA. CDR3 sequence reads: CASSLLGWSTDTQYF.

The V call is TRBV6-5, the J call TRBJ2-7; the TCRdb call, TRBD2, lacks DNA for checking. This CDR3 region has 17 residues. Germline lookup yields CDR1 MNHEY and CDR2 SVGAGI. The CDR3 loop reads CASSYGTSGRAVEEQYF.

V gene TRBV19 combines with J gene TRBJ2-5; TCRdb names TRBD2, which stays unverified in the absence of DNA. CDR3 size: 16 residues. In germline, CDR1 is LNHDA, CDR2 SQIVND (reference sequence). This CDR3 reads CASSLSHGLGGETQYF.

This rearrangement joins TRBV4-2 to TRBJ2-1; absent DNA, TCRdb's TRBD1 call cannot be checked. Germline lookup yields CDR1 LGHNA and CDR2 YNFKEQ. The CDR3 sequence is 16 residues long. The CDR3 spells CASSQEKGQRYNEQFF.